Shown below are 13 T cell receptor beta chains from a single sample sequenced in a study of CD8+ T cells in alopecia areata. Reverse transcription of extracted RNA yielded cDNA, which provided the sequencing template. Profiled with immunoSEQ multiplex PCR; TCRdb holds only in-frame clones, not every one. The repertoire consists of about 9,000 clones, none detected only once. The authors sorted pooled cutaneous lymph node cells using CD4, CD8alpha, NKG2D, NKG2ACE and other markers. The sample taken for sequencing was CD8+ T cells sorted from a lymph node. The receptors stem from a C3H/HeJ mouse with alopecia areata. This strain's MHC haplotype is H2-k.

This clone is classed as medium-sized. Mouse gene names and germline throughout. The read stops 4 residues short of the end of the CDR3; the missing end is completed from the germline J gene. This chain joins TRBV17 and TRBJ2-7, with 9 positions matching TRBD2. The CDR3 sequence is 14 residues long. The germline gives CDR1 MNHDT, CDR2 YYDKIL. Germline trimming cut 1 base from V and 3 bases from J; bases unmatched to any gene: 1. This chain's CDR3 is CASSRGTGDYEQYF. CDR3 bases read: TGTGCTAGCAGTAGAGGGACTGGGGACTAT.

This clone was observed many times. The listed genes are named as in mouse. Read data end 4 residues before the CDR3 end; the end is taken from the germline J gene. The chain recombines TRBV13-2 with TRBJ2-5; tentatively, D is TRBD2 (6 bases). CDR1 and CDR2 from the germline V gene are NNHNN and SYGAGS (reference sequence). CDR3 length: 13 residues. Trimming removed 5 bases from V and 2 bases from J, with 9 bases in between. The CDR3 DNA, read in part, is TGTGCCAGCGGCCCTGGGGTCCAAGAC. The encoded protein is CASGPGVQD. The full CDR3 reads CASGPGVQDTQYF.

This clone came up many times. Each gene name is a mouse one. The CDR3 sequence is CTCSATGGYTEVFF. The sequenced part of the CDR3 DNA is TGCACCTGCAGTGCGACAGGGGGTTACACA. The chain employs TRBV1 and TRBJ1-1; 9 positions match TRBD1. Read sequence stops 4 residues before the CDR3 end, and the germline J gene provides the missing end. The length of the CDR3 is 14 residues. The junction had 2 bases not matched to a gene; V was cut back by 3 bases and J by 3 bases. The germline V gene has CDR1 NSQYPW and CDR2 LRSPGD (reference sequence).

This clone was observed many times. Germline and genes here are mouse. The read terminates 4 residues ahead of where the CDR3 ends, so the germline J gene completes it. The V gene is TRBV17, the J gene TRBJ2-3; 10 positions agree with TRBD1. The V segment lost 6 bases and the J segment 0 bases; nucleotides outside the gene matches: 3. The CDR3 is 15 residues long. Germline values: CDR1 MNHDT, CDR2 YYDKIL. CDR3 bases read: TGTGCTAGCAGCGGGACAGGGGCTAGTGCAGAA. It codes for CASSGTGASAE. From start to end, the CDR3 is CASSGTGASAETLYF.

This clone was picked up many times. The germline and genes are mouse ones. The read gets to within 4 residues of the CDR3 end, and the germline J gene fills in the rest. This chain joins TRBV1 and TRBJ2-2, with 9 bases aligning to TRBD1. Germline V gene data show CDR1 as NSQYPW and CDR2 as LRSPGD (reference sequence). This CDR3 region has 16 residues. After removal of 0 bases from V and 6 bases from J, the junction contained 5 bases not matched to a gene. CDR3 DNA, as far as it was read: TGCACCTGCAGTGCAGATCTGGGACAGGGACCCGGG. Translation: CTCSADLGQGPG. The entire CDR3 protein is CTCSADLGQGPGQLYF. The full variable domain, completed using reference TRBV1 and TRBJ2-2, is VTLLEQNPRWRLVPRGQAVNLRCILKNSQYPWMSWYQQDLQKQLQWLFTLRSPGDKEVKSLPGADYLATRVTDTELRLQVANMSQGRTLYCTCSADLGQGPGQLYFGEGSKLTVL.

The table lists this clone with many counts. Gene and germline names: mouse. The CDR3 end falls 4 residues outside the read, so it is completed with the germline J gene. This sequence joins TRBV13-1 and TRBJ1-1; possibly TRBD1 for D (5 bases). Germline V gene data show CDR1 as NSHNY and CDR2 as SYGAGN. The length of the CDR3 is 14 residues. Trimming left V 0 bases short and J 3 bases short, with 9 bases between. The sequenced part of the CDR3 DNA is TGTGCCAGCAGTGATGTGGTAGGGGACACA. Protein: CASSDVVGDT. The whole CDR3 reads CASSDVVGDTEVFF.

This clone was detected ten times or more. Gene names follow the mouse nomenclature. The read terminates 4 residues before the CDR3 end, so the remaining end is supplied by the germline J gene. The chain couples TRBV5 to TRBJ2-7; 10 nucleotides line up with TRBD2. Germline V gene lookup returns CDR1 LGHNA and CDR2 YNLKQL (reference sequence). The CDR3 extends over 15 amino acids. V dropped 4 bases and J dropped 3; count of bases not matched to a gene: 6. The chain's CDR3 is CASSLDWGALYEQYF. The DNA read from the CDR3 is TGTGCCAGCAGCCTAGACTGGGGGGCCCTCTAT.

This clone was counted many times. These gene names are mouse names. The CDR3 is CASSWDTSQNTLYF. CDR3 DNA, as far as it was read: TGTGCCAGCAGTTGGGACACTAGTCAAAAC. The rearrangement uses TRBV13-3 and TRBJ2-4; the D gene is possibly TRBD1 (6 bases). The read halts 4 residues ahead of the CDR3 end, with the missing end drawn from the germline J gene. The germline V gene encodes CDR1 NNHDY and CDR2 SYVADS. V lost 4 bases and J lost 0, with 9 bases in between. This CDR3 spans 14 amino acids.

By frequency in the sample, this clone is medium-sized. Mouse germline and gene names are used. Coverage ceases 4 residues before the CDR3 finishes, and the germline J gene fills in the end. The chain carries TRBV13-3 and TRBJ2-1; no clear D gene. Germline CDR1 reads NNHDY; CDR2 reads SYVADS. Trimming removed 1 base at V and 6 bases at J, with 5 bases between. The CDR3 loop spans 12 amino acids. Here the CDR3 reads CASSDKGAEQFF. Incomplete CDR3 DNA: TGTGCCAGCAGTGATAAGGGTGCT.

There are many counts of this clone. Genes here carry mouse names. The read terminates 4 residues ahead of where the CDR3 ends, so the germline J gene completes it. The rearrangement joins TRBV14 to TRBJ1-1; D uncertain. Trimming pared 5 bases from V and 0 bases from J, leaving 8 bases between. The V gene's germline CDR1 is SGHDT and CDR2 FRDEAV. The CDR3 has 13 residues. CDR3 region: CASSRQTNTEVFF. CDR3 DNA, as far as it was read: TGTGCCAGCAGCCGACAAACAAACACA.

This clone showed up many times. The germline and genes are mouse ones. The CDR3 loop reads CASSPQTGAYEQYF. The part of the CDR3 DNA that was read is TGTGCCAGCAGCCCCCAGACTGGGGCCTAT. The chain links TRBV5 to TRBJ2-7, with TRBD2 identical over 8 bases. The CDR3 goes on 4 residues after the read ends, and that part is filled in from the germline J gene. The germline V gene has CDR1 LGHNA and CDR2 YNLKQL (reference sequence). This CDR3 is 14 amino acids long. V was pared by 4 bases and J by 2 bases, with 4 bases of the junction left unmatched.

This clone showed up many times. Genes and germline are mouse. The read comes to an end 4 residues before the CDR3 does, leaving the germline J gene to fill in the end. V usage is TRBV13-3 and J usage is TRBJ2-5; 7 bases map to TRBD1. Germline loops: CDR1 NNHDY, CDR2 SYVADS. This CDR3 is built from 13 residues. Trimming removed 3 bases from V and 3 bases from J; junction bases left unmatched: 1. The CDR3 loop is CASSGDSQDTQYF. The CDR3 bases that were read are TGTGCCAGCAGTGGGGACAGTCAAGAC.

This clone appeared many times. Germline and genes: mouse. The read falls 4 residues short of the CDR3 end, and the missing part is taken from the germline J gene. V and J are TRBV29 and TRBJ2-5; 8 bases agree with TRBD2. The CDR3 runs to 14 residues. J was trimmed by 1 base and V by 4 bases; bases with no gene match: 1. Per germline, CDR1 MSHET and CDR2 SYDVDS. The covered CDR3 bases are TGTGCTAGCAGTTCACTGGGGGACCAAGAC. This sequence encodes CASSSLGDQD. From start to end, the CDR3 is CASSSLGDQDTQYF.